This T cell receptor (beta chain) was retrieved from a study of shared clonotypes between healthy human individuals. Whole-study findings and limits: Limited genetic and exposure-history diversity came from having few donors.

Trimming removed 5 bases from V and 5 bases from J, with 22 bases in between. Germline V gene lookup returns CDR1 MDHEN and CDR2 SYDVKM. This CDR3 is built from 17 residues. About 30,000 T cell genomes, or about 190 ng DNA, went into the sorted-subset replicate PCRs. Assay used: immunoSEQ multiplex PCR; TCRdb lists only in-frame clones, some missing. The sample lists 300,000 to 350,000 clones, around 70% occurring once. Comments on this clone: Its antigen is currently unknown.

This chain links TRBV28 with TRBJ1-5; unclear D gene. Sequenced: memory CD4+ T cells sorted from blood. The subset was: CD45RA-negative fraction. The receptor comes from a young man in good health. In DNA form, the CDR3 reads TGTGCCAGCAGTGACACACTCCTCCTCGTCCTCGATCAGCCCCAGCATTTT. Its translation is CASSDTLLLVLDQPQHF. The variable domain in full, with the rest retrieved from reference TRBV28 and TRBJ1-5, is DVKVTQSSRYLVKRTGEKVFLECVQDMDHENMFWYRQDPGLGLRLIYFSYDVKMKEKGDIPEGYSVSREKKERFSLILESASTNQTSMYLCASSDTLLLVLDQPQHFGDGTRLSIL.